The clone carrying this T cell receptor beta chain was picked up a small number of times. Its antigen is unidentified. These data are taken from a study of beta chain features in type 1 diabetes. Study-wide points: The similarity of naive, central memory and Treg TCRB repertoires appeared greater among patients than among healthy donors.

Investigators reverse transcribed all isolated RNA, so they sequenced expressed TCRB transcripts. The method was immunoSEQ multiplex PCR; TCRdb's version includes in-frame clones alone and lacks a portion of them. The sample has hundreds of thousands of clones; roughly 14% are singletons. The V gene's germline CDR1 is MGHDK and CDR2 SYGVNS. The V end lost 5 bases, the J end lost 8 bases, and 12 bases lay between the germline ends. The CDR3 runs 13 residues. The chain uses TRBV25-1 and TRBJ1-4; D is uncertain. The receptor was isolated from a man aged 30 to 45 in good health. Sequencing input: naive CD4+ T cells from blood. The CDR3 DNA reads TGTGCCAGCAGTCGGCCCCCGAGGGAAAAACTGTTTTTT. It codes for CASSRPPREKLFF.